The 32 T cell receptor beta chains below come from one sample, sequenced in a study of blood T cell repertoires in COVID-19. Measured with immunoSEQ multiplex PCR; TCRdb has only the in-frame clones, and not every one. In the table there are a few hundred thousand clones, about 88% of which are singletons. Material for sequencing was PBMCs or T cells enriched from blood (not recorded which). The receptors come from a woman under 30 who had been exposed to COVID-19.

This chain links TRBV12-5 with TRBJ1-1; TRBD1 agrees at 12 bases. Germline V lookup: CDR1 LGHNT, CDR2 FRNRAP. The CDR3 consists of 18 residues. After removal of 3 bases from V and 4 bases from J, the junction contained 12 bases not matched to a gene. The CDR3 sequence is CASGFHIGTGGFGTEAFF. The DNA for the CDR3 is TGTGCTAGTGGTTTCCACATCGGGACAGGGGGCTTCGGCACTGAAGCTTTCTTT.

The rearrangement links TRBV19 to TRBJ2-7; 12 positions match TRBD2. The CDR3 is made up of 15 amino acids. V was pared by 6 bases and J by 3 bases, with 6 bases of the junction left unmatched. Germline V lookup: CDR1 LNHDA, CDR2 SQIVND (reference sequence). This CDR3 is CASRPRLAGVYEQYF. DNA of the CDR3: TGTGCCAGTAGACCTAGACTAGCGGGAGTCTACGAGCAGTACTTC.

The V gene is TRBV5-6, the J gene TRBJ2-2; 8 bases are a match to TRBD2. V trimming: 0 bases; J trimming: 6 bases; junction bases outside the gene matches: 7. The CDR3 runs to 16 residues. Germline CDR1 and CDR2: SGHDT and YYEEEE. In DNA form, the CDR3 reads TGTGCCAGCAGCTTGGAAGGGCCCGGGAGGGCCGGGGAGCTGTTTTTT. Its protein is CASSLEGPGRAGELFF.

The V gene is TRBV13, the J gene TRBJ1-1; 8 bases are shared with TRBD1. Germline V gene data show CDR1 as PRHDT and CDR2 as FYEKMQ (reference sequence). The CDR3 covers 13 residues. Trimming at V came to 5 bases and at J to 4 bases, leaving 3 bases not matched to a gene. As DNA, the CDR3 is TGTGCCAGCAGCGCCACAGGGGGCACTGAAGCTTTCTTT. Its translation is CASSATGGTEAFF.

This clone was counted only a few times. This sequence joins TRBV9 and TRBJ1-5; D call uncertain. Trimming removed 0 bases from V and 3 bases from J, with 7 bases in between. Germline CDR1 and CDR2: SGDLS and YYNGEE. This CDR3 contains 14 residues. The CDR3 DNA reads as TGTGCCAGCAGCGTAGACTACTCCAATCAGCCCCAGCATTTT. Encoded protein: CASSVDYSNQPQHF.

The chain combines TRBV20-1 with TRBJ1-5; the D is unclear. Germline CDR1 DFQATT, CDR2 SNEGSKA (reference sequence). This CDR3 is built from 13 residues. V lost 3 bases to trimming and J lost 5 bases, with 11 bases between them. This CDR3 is CSASFYSDQPQHF. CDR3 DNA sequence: TGCAGTGCTAGTTTTTATTCCGATCAGCCCCAGCATTTT.

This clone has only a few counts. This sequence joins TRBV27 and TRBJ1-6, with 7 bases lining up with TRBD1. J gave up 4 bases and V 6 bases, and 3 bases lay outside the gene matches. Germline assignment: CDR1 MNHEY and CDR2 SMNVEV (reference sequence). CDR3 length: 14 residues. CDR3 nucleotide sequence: TGTGCCAGCAGACAGGACAGGTATAATTCACCCCTCCACTTT. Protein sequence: CASRQDRYNSPLHF.

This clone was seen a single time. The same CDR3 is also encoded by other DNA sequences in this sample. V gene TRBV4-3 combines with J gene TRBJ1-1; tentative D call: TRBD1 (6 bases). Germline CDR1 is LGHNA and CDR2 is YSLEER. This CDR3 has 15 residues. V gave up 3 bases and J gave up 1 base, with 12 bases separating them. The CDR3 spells CASSQDRGGNTEAFF. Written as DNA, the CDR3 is TGCGCCAGCAGCCAGGACCGAGGGGGGAACACTGAAGCTTTCTTT.

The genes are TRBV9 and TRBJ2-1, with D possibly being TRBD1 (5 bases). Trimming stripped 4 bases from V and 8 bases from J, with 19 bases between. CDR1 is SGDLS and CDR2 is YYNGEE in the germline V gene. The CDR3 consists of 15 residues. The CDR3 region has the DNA TGTGCCAGCAGCCCCCTCGACAGTCGTCTCGATGAGCAGTTCTTC. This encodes CASSPLDSRLDEQFF.

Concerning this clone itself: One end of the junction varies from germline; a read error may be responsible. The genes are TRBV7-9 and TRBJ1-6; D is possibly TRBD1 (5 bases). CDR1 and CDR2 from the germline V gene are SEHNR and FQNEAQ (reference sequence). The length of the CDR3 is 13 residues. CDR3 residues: CASSLAGGSPLHF. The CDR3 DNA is TGTGCCAGCAGCCTAGCCGGGGGTTCACCCCTCCACTTT.

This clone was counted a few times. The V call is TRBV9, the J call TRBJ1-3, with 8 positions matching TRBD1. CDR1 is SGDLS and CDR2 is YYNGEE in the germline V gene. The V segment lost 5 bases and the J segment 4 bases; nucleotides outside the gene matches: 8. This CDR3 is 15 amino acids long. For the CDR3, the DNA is TGTGCCAGCAGTTCGGACAGGGAGTCCGGAAACACCATATATTTT. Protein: CASSSDRESGNTIYF.

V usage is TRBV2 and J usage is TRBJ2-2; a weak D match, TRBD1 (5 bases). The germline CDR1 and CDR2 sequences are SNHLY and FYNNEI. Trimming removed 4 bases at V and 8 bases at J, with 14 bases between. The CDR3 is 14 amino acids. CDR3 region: CASSVQTVTGELFF. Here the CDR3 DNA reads TGTGCCAGCAGTGTACAGACAGTGACAGGGGAGCTGTTTTTT.

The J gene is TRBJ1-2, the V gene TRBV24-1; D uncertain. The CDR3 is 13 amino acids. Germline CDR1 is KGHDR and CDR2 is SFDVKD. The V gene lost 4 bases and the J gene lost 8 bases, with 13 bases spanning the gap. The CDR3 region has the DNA TGTGCCACCAGTGACGTGGACTTGGAAGGCTACACCTTC. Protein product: CATSDVDLEGYTF.

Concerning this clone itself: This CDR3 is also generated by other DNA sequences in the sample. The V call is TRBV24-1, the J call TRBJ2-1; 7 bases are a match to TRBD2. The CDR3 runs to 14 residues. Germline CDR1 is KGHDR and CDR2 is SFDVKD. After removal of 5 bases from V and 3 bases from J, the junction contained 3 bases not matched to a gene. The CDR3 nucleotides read TGTGCCACCAGTGCGGGGGGAAGCTACAATGAGCAGTTCTTC. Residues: CATSAGGSYNEQFF.

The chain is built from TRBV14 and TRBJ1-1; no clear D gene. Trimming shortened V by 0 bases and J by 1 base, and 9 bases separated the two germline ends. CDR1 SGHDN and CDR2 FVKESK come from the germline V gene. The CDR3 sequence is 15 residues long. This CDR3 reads CASSQDRESNTEAFF. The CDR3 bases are TGTGCCAGCAGCCAAGATCGGGAATCGAACACTGAAGCTTTCTTT.

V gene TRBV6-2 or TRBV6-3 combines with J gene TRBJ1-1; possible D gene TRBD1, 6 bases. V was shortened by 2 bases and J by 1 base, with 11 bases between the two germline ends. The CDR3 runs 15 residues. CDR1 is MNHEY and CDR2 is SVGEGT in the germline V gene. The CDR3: CASSYGGPPNTEAFF. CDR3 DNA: TGTGCCAGCAGTTACGGGGGCCCCCCGAACACTGAAGCTTTCTTT.

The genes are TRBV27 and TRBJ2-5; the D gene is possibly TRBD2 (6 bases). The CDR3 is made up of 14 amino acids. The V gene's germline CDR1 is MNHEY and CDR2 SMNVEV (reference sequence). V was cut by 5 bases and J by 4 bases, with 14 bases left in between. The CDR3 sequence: CASSVGGGRETQYF. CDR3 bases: TGTGCCAGCAGTGTGGGGGGAGGTAGAGAGACCCAGTACTTC.

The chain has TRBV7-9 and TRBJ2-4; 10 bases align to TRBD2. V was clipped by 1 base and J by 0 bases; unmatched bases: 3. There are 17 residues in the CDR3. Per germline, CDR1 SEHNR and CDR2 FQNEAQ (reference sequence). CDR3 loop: CASSLVAGGLAKNIQYF. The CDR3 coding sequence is TGTGCCAGCAGCTTAGTAGCGGGAGGACTAGCCAAAAACATTCAGTACTTC.

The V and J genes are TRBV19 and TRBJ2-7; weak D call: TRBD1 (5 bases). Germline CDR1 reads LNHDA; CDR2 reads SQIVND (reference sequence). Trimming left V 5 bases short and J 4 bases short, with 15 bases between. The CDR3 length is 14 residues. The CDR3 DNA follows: TGTGCCAGTAGTGTCGACTCAAGGGGATACGAGCAGTACTTC. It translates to CASSVDSRGYEQYF.

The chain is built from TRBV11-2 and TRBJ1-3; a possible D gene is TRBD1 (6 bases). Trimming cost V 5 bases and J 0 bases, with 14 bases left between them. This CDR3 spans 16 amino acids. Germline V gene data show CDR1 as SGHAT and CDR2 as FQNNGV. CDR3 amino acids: CASSPGQLLSGNTIYF. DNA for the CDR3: TGTGCCAGCAGCCCCGGACAGCTACTCTCTGGAAACACCATATATTTT.

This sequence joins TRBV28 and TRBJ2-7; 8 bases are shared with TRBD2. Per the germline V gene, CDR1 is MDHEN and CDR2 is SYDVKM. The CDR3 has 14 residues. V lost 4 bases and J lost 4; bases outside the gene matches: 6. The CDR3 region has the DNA TGTGCCAGCAGTTCCCTAGCGGGTCTTTACGAGCAGTACTTC. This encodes CASSSLAGLYEQYF.

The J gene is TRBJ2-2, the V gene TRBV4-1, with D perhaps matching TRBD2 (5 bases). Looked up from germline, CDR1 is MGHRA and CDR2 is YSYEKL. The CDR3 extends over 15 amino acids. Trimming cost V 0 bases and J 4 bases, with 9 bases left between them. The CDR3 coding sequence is TGCGCCAGCAGCCAAGATAGCGTAGGCACCGGGGAGCTGTTTTTT. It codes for CASSQDSVGTGELFF.

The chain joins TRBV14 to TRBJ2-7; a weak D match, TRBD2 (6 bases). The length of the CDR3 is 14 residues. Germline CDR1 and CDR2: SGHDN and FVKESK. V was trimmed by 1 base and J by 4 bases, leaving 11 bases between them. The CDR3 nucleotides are TGTGCCAGCAGCCAAGGGGACTGGGGGTACGAGCAGTACTTC. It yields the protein CASSQGDWGYEQYF.

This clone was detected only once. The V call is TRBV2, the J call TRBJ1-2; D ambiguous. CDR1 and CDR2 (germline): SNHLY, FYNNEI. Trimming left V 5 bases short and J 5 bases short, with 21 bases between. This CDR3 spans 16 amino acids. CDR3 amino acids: CASSSGTAYSLYGYTF. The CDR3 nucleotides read TGTGCCAGCAGTAGTGGCACCGCTTATTCTTTATATGGCTACACCTTC.

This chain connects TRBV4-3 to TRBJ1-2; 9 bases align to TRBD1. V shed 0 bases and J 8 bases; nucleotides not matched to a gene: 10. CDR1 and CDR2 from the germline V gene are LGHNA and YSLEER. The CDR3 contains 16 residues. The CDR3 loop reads CASSQDEGQGIRGYTF. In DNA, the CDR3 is TGCGCCAGCAGCCAAGATGAGGGACAGGGAATAAGGGGCTACACCTTC.

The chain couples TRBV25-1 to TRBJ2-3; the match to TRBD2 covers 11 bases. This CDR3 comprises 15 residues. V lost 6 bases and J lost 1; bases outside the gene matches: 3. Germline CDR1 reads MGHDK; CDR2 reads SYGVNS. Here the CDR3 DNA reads TGTGCCAGCAGATCGACTAGCGGGGGCACAGATACGCAGTATTTT. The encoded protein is CASRSTSGGTDTQYF.

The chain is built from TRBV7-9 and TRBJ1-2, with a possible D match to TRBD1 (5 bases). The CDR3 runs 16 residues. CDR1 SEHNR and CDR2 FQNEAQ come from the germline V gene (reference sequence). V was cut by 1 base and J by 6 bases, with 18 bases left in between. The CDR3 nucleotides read TGTGCCAGCAGCTTAGTGGCGGGGGATGGTTTCGATGGCTACACCTTC. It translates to CASSLVAGDGFDGYTF.

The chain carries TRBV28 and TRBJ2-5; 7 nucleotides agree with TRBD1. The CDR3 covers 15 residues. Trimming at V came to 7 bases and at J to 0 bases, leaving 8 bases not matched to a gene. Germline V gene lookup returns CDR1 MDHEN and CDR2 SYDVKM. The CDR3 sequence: CASKGQGVYQETQYF. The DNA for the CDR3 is TGTGCCAGCAAGGGCCAGGGGGTGTACCAAGAGACCCAGTACTTC.

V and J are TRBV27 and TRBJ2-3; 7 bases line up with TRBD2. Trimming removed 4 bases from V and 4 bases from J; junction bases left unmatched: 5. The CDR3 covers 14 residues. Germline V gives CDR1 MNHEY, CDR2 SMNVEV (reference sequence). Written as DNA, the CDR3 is TGTGCCAGCAGTTCCGGACTAGTTGCAGATACGCAGTATTTT. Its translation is CASSSGLVADTQYF.

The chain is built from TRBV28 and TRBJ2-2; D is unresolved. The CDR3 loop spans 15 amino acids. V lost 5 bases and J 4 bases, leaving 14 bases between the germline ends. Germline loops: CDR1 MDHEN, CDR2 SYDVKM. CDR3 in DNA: TGTGCCAGCAGTCCGTTCGATGATAGCACCGGGGAGCTGTTTTTT. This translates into CASSPFDDSTGELFF.

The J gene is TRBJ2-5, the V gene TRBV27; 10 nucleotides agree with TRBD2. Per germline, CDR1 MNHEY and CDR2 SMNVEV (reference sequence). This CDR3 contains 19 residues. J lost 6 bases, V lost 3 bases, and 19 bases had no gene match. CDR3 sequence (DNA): TGTGCCAGCAGTTTTAAACCCGGAGTAGCGGGGGGCGCATGGAAGACCCAGTACTTC. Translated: CASSFKPGVAGGAWKTQYF.

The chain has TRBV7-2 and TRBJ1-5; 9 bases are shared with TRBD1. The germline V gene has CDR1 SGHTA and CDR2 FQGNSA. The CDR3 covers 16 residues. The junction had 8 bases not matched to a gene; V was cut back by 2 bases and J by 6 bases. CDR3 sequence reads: CASSLKGDRASQPQHF. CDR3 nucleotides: TGTGCCAGCAGCTTAAAGGGGGACAGGGCAAGTCAGCCCCAGCATTTT.